These T cell receptor beta chains were read from a single sample in a study of blood T cell repertoires in COVID-19. Here immunoSEQ multiplex PCR was the method, and the copy in TCRdb shows in-frame clones only, minus some. The sample records 280,000 or so clones, around 90% being singletons. The specimen was PBMCs or T cells enriched from blood (not recorded which). These receptors were collected from a woman aged 18-30 years with acute COVID-19. Each CDR3 is given with its conserved first and last residue. A D gene is named only where the DNA matches it firmly. Clone size, where shown, is once, few, many, or a class for clones that have expanded.

clone size | D gene | J gene | V gene | CDR3 DNA | CDR3 protein
once | TRBD2 | TRBJ2-7 | TRBV27 | TGTGCCAGCAGTAGCGGGAGATCCTACGAGCAGTACTTC | CASSSGRSYEQYF
NA | NA | TRBJ2-2 | TRBV4-1 | TGCGCCAGCAGCCAAATTATGAGGACCGGGGAGCTGTTTTTT | CASSQIMRTGELFF
NA | NA | TRBJ1-5 | TRBV4-2 | TGTGCCAGCAGCCAACAAGCAGGGAATCATCAGCCCCAGCATTTT | CASSQQAGNHQPQHF
NA | TRBD2 | TRBJ2-1 | TRBV4-3 | TGCGCCAGCAGCCAAGAAGAGGGCAGGGAGGGTTCTAGCGGCAACAATGAGCAGTTCTTC | CASSQEEGREGSSGNNEQFF
once | TRBD1 | TRBJ2-1 | TRBV7-9 | TGTGCCAGCAGCCCTGGACAGGGGGCCAATGAGCAGTTCTTC | CASSPGQGANEQFF
NA | TRBD2 | TRBJ2-7 | TRBV9 | TGTGCCAGCAGCCCACTTGCGGGAGTGGGCTACGAGCAGTACTTC | CASSPLAGVGYEQYF
NA | TRBD2 | TRBJ2-7 | TRBV11-2 | TGTGCCAGCAGCTTACTAGCGGAGCCGTACGAGCAGTACTTC | CASSLLAEPYEQYF
NA | NA | TRBJ1-5 | TRBV10-3 | TGTGCCATCAGTGAGGCCAGGGTCCTCAACAATCAGCCCCAGCATTTT | CAISEARVLNNQPQHF
NA | NA | TRBJ1-1 | TRBV7-2 | TGTGCCAGCAGCTTTGGCAGGGTAACTGAAGCTTTCTTT | CASSFGRVTEAFF
NA | NA | TRBJ1-1 | TRBV5-1 | TGCGCCAGCAGTTCAGGGGTCCCCACTGAAGCTTTCTTT | CASSSGVPTEAFF
NA | TRBD2 | TRBJ2-7 | TRBV6-2/TRBV6-3 | TGTGCCAGCAGCCGAGGACTAGCGGGAGGAAGCGAGCAGTACTTC | CASSRGLAGGSEQYF
NA | TRBD2 | TRBJ2-7 | TRBV15 | TGTGCCACCAGCAGAGATCCGGGAGGTGCCGGGGAGCAGTACTTC | CATSRDPGGAGEQYF
NA | TRBD2 | TRBJ2-1 | TRBV3-1/TRBV3-2 | TGTGCCAGCAGCCAAGCGGGAGGGCTAGACAATGAGCAGTTCTTC | CASSQAGGLDNEQFF
NA | NA | TRBJ1-2 | TRBV12-3/TRBV12-4 | TGTGCCAGCAGTGGGGGGAGCTATGGCTACACCTTC | CASSGGSYGYTF
NA | NA | TRBJ1-2 | TRBV7-8 | TGTGCCAGCAGCCTGCGGGGGGGGTCGGAAGGCTACACCTTC | CASSLRGGSEGYTF
NA | NA | TRBJ2-7 | TRBV6-2/TRBV6-3 | TGTGCCAGCAGTCCCCCAGACAGCCCGTCGGCCTACGAGCAGTACTTC | CASSPPDSPSAYEQYF
few | NA | TRBJ2-1 | TRBV27 | TGTGCCAGCAGTTTATCGGCTAGCTTTGATGAGCAGTTCTTC | CASSLSASFDEQFF
NA | NA | TRBJ1-3 | TRBV7-2 | TGTGCCAGCAGCTTAGTTGCTCGGGGCTCTGGAAACACCATATATTTT | CASSLVARGSGNTIYF
once | NA | TRBJ1-1 | TRBV28 | TGTGCCAGCAGTTTAGAAGATAACAGGGAGTGGGGTGAAGCTTTCTTT | CASSLEDNREWGEAFF
NA | NA | TRBJ2-2 | TRBV27 | TGTGCCAGCAGCCTAGGGGGCGGGGAGCTGTTTTTT | CASSLGGGELFF
few | TRBD1 | TRBJ1-6 | TRBV6-6 | TGTGCCAGCAGTTACAGGGACAGGGAGGGTAATTCACCCCTCCACTTT | CASSYRDREGNSPLHF
once | NA | TRBJ2-5 | TRBV30 | TGTGCCTGGAGCGCCGGGGGAAGTCGACAAGAGACCCAGTACTTC | CAWSAGGSRQETQYF
few | NA | TRBJ2-6 | TRBV28 | TGTGCCAGCAAGATCCAGACTGGGGCCAACGTCCTGACTTTC | CASKIQTGANVLTF
NA | TRBD2 | TRBJ2-5 | TRBV14 | TGTGCCAGCAGCCAAGGGACTAGCGGGAGGGCGGAGACCCAGTACTTC | CASSQGTSGRAETQYF
NA | TRBD2 | TRBJ2-1 | TRBV5-1 | TGCGCCAGCAGGCAGACTAGCATATCACTATCCAGCTCCTACAATGAGCAGTTCTTC | CASRQTSISLSSSYNEQFF
NA | TRBD2 | TRBJ2-7 | TRBV27 | TGTGCCAGCAGTTCCCCTAGCGGGATTTACGAGCAGTACTTC | CASSSPSGIYEQYF
NA | NA | TRBJ2-7 | TRBV5-5 | TGTGCCAGCAGCAAGAACAGGGACTACCTGTACGAGCAGTACTTC | CASSKNRDYLYEQYF
once | NA | TRBJ2-3 | TRBV27 | TGTGCCAGCAAAACCGGACTAACAGCATATACCACAGATACGCAGTATTTT | CASKTGLTAYTTDTQYF
few | TRBD2 | TRBJ2-3 | TRBV5-1 | TGCGCCAGCAGGTCGGCTAGCGGCTACACAGATACGCAGTATTTT | CASRSASGYTDTQYF
NA | NA | TRBJ2-7 | TRBV28 | TGTGCCAGCAGTTTAGTATTCAGGGCCTCCGAGCAGTACTTC | CASSLVFRASEQYF
NA | TRBD1 | TRBJ1-6 | TRBV7-2 | TGTGCCAGCAGCGTCTATAACAGGGGAAGTGGTTCACCCCTCCACTTT | CASSVYNRGSGSPLHF
NA | NA | TRBJ2-7 | TRBV6-5 | TGTGCCAGCAGGGACCCTACGGGGGGCGAAGACGAGCAGTACTTC | CASRDPTGGEDEQYF
NA | NA | TRBJ2-2 | TRBV5-4 | TGTGCCAGCAGCCTCTGGGGCCGTTCCCCGACCGGGGAGCTGTTTTTT | CASSLWGRSPTGELFF
NA | NA | TRBJ2-7 | TRBV7-8 | TGTGCCAGCAGAGAAAACAGGGAGAGCTCCTACGAGCAGTACTTC | CASRENRESSYEQYF
NA | TRBD2 | TRBJ2-3 | TRBV5-1 | TGCGCCAGCAGCTACCGACTAGCGGGAGTGTCAGATACGCAGTATTTT | CASSYRLAGVSDTQYF
NA | TRBD2 | TRBJ2-1 | TRBV4-2 | TGTGCCAGCAGCCCACTAGCGGGAGGGCCTTCTGAGCAGTTCTTC | CASSPLAGGPSEQFF
NA | TRBD2 | TRBJ2-7 | TRBV5-4 | TGTGCCAGCAGCTTTATCGCGCTAGCGGGAGTTCCGGGGGGGGGCGAGCAGTACTTC | CASSFIALAGVPGGGEQYF